Following are 21 T cell receptor beta chains from one sample sequenced in a study of T cells in localized non-small cell lung cancer. The assay was immunoSEQ multiplex PCR, and TCRdb's table has in-frame clones only and misses some. The sample records 25,000 to 30,000 clones, 84% being singletons. Sequenced material: peripheral blood mononuclear cells, taken before any cancer treatment. These receptors all stem from a man aged 35-75 years with stage III lung adenocarcinoma.

The CDR3 here is CASRRLWDRDGHEQFF. The CDR3 coding sequence is TGTGCCAGCAGGAGACTATGGGACAGGGATGGGCATGAGCAGTTCTTC. The rearrangement uses TRBV7-8 and TRBJ2-1; TRBD1 matches 9 bases. Germline CDR1 reads SGHVS; CDR2 reads FQNEAQ. This CDR3 is built from 16 residues. Trimming at V came to 6 bases and at J to 8 bases, leaving 14 bases not matched to a gene.

This sequence joins TRBV2 and TRBJ2-5, with a possible D match to TRBD2 (5 bases). V was trimmed by 2 bases and J by 4 bases, leaving 11 bases between them. There are 14 residues in the CDR3. Germline CDR1 SNHLY, CDR2 FYNNEI. The CDR3 region has the DNA TGTGCCAGCAGTGAATATTTGGGGAGAGAGACCCAGTACTTC. Its translation: CASSEYLGRETQYF.

This clone was counted a few times. This chain uses TRBV11-3 with TRBJ2-2; D not resolved. CDR3 length: 14 residues. Trimming cost V 3 bases and J 0 bases, with 5 bases left between them. The germline V gene has CDR1 SGHNT and CDR2 YENEEA. The CDR3 protein is CASSLYSNTGELFF. The CDR3 bases are TGTGCCAGCAGCTTGTACTCGAACACCGGGGAGCTGTTTTTT.

This rearrangement joins TRBV28 to TRBJ2-7, with 7 bases aligning to TRBD2. In germline, CDR1 is MDHEN, CDR2 SYDVKM. Trimming took 4 bases from V and 8 from J; bases not matched to a gene: 8. CDR3 length: 13 amino acids. The DNA of the CDR3 is TGTGCCAGCAGTTCCCCTAGCGGTCCTAAGCAGTACTTC. Its translation: CASSSPSGPKQYF.

This clone was counted between two and nine times. One end of the junction is discordant with germline, which a read error may explain. The genes are TRBV9 and TRBJ1-1; possible D gene TRBD1, 5 bases. The CDR3 runs to 14 residues. Germline CDR1 SGDLS, CDR2 YYNGEE. In DNA form, the CDR3 reads TGTGCCAGCAGCCCTCATCTTCCAGGGACTGAGGCTTTCTTT. This codes for CASSPHLPGTEAFF.

V usage is TRBV11-2 and J usage is TRBJ1-5; D call uncertain. V lost 5 bases to trimming and J lost 4 bases, with 15 bases between them. This CDR3 region has 15 residues. From germline, CDR1 is SGHAT and CDR2 FQNNGV. DNA for the CDR3: TGTGCCAGCAGCCTATTTCCCTTAGGGAATCAGCCCCAGCATTTT. It is translated as CASSLFPLGNQPQHF.

The chain carries TRBV10-2 and TRBJ2-5; the D call may be TRBD1 or TRBD2 (5 bases each). The length of the CDR3 is 13 residues. V lost 4 bases and J 7 bases, leaving 13 bases between the germline ends. From germline, CDR1 is WSHSY and CDR2 SAAADI. In DNA form, the CDR3 reads TGCGCCAGCAGTGCCAGGGCCGAGGGGACCCAGTACTTC. The encoded protein is CASSARAEGTQYF.

V usage is TRBV5-4 and J usage is TRBJ1-4; 7 positions agree with TRBD1. The CDR3 runs to 14 residues. CDR1 is SGHNT, CDR2 YYREEE, per germline (reference sequence). With 0 bases clipped from V and 5 bases from J, the junction kept 1 base outside the gene matches. Here the CDR3 reads CASSLDRGNEKLFF. CDR3 in DNA: TGTGCCAGCAGCTTGGACAGGGGAAATGAAAAACTGTTTTTT.

The genes are TRBV6-6 and TRBJ2-2; either TRBD1 or TRBD2 may fit D (6 bases each). The CDR3 extends over 16 amino acids. V lost 0 bases to trimming and J lost 3 bases, with 11 bases between them. Per germline, CDR1 MNHNY and CDR2 SVGAGI (reference sequence). CDR3 amino acids: CASSYSLGGDTGELFF. For the CDR3, the DNA is TGTGCCAGCAGTTACTCTCTCGGGGGCGACACCGGGGAGCTGTTTTTT.

The chain carries TRBV19 and TRBJ1-1; perhaps TRBD1 as D (6 bases). The CDR3 is 15 amino acids. Trimming pared 7 bases from V and 4 bases from J, leaving 19 bases between. Germline V gene lookup returns CDR1 LNHDA and CDR2 SQIVND (reference sequence). This CDR3 is CASTISTQGRTEAFF. Here the CDR3 DNA reads TGTGCCAGTACCATTTCCACACAGGGTCGCACTGAAGCTTTCTTT.

This chain uses TRBV5-1 with TRBJ2-3; TRBD2 agrees at 8 bases. CDR1 and CDR2 (germline): SGHRS, YFSETQ. After removal of 2 bases from V and 2 bases from J, the junction contained 4 bases not matched to a gene. CDR3 length equals 15 residues. In DNA form, the CDR3 reads TGCGCCAGCAGCTTATTTAGCGGGAACACAGATACGCAGTATTTT. Translation gives CASSLFSGNTDTQYF. Supplemented by reference TRBV5-1 and TRBJ2-3, the full variable domain reads KAGVTQTPRYLIKTRGQQVTLSCSPISGHRSVSWYQQTPGQGLQFLFEYFSETQRNKGNFPGRFSGRQFSNSRSEMNVSTLELGDSALYLCASSLFSGNTDTQYFGPGTRLTVL.

The chain employs TRBV18 and TRBJ2-7; D ambiguous. Germline V lookup: CDR1 KGHSH, CDR2 LQKENI. The CDR3 extends over 11 amino acids. The V and J ends lost 1 base and 5 bases respectively, with 3 bases between them. The CDR3 loop reads CASSPQDEQYF. CDR3 DNA: TGTGCCAGCTCACCACAAGACGAGCAGTACTTC.

This chain connects TRBV5-4 to TRBJ1-3, with unresolved D. Trimming removed 0 bases at V and 1 base at J, with 8 bases between. CDR1 and CDR2 from the germline V gene are SGHNT and YYREEE (reference sequence). The CDR3 sequence is 15 residues long. CDR3 loop: CASSLAGASGNTIYF. CDR3 DNA sequence: TGTGCCAGCAGCTTGGCGGGCGCTTCTGGAAACACCATATATTTT.

With regard to this clone: One end of the junction is discordant with germline, which a read error may explain. This chain connects TRBV7-9 to TRBJ2-1; TRBD1 might be the D (5 bases). This CDR3 region has 12 residues. From germline, CDR1 is SEHNR and CDR2 FQNEAQ (reference sequence). CDR3 in amino acids: CASSQAGITTVF. CDR3 bases: TGTGCCAGCAGCCAGGCAGGGATCACCACTGTCTTC.

Note on this clone: Compared with germline, one end of the junction differs, possibly owing to a read error. V gene TRBV7-7 combines with J gene TRBJ2-1; tentatively, D is TRBD2 (6 bases). CDR1 is SSHAT and CDR2 is FNYEAQ in the germline V gene (reference sequence). This CDR3 region has 14 residues. The chain's CDR3 is CASSPGLTYNEQFF. CDR3 DNA: TGTGCTAGCAGCCCGGGACTTACCTACAATGAGCAGTTCTTC.

This chain joins TRBV6-5 and TRBJ1-2; no reliable D call. There are 13 residues in the CDR3. The germline V gene has CDR1 MNHEY and CDR2 SVGAGI. V lost 6 bases to trimming and J lost 3 bases, with 11 bases between them. The CDR3 reads CASRNPGYYGYTF. CDR3 in DNA: TGTGCCAGCAGAAACCCGGGTTACTATGGCTACACCTTC.

The chain has TRBV7-3 and TRBJ2-1, with 9 bases fitting TRBD2. V dropped 5 bases and J dropped 8; count of bases not matched to a gene: 19. Germline CDR1 SGHTA, CDR2 FQGTGA. The CDR3 is 18 residues long. In DNA form, the CDR3 reads TGTGCCAGCAGCCCAACGCCTAGGGCGGGAGGGCCTGACTATGAGCAGTTCTTC. Its protein product is CASSPTPRAGGPDYEQFF.

The rearrangement uses TRBV30 and TRBJ1-6, with a possible D match to TRBD1 (6 bases). The germline V gene encodes CDR1 GTSNPN and CDR2 SVGIG (reference sequence). This CDR3 comprises 15 residues. Trimming cost V 4 bases and J 7 bases, with 17 bases left between them. CDR3: CAWTSGVGRNSPLHF. For the CDR3, the DNA is TGTGCCTGGACCTCAGGGGTCGGACGAAATTCACCCCTCCACTTT.

The V and J genes are TRBV20-1 and TRBJ1-1; D uncertain. Deletions cut 6 bases from V and 7 bases from J, with 12 bases between. The CDR3 is 11 amino acids. Per the germline V gene, CDR1 is DFQATT and CDR2 is SNEGSKA (reference sequence). The CDR3 DNA follows: TGCAGTGCCGTTCCACGGGGTGAAGCTTTCTTT. Protein: CSAVPRGEAFF.

This chain connects TRBV5-1 to TRBJ2-1; possible D gene TRBD1, 5 bases. This CDR3 region has 15 residues. Germline V lookup: CDR1 SGHRS, CDR2 YFSETQ. Trimming took 4 bases from V and 0 from J, leaving 11 bases between them. The DNA for the CDR3 is TGCGCCAGCAGCCCAGGGTTAAGCTCCTACAATGAGCAGTTCTTC. Residues: CASSPGLSSYNEQFF.

V gene TRBV2 combines with J gene TRBJ2-3, with TRBD2 identical over 13 bases. The germline CDR1 and CDR2 sequences are SNHLY and FYNNEI. The CDR3 has 14 amino acids. J lost 9 bases, V lost 8 bases, and 8 bases had no gene match. CDR3 nucleotides: TGTGCCAGCCGGACTAGCGGGAGTCGGTTCACGCAGTATTTT. Translated, it gives CASRTSGSRFTQYF.